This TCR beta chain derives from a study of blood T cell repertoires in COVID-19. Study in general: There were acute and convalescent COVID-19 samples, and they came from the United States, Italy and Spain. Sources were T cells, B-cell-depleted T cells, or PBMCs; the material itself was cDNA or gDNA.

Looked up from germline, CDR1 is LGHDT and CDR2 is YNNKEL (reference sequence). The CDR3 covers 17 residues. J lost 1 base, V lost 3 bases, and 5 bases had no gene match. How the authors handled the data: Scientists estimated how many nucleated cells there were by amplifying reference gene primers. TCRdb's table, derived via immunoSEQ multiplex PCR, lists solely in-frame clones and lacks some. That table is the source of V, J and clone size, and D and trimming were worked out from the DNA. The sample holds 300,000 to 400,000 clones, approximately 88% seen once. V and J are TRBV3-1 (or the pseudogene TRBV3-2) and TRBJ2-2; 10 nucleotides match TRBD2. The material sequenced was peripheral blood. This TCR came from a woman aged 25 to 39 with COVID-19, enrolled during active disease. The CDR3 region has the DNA TGTGCCAGCAGCCATGTAATAGCGGGGGGGAACACCGGGGAGCTGTTTTTT. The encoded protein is CASSHVIAGGNTGELFF.